Listed below are T cell receptor beta chains from one sample, sequenced in a study of blood T cell repertoires in COVID-19. Method: immunoSEQ multiplex PCR; TCRdb's copy keeps in-frame clones and lacks some. Counted here are about 70,000 clones, more than 75% occurring once; the ten biggest clones make up around 1.3%. Sequences were obtained from peripheral blood. These receptors were obtained from a human donor in a cohort sampled during active COVID-19. Each CDR3 is given with its conserved first and last residue. A D gene is named only where the DNA matches it firmly. Clone size is not always given. Where it is, it says once, few, many or a class for expanded clones.

TRBD1 | once | TRBJ2-1 | TRBV24-1 | CATSADRDDNEQFF | TGTGCCACCAGTGCCGACAGGGACGACAATGAGCAGTTCTTC
NA | NA | TRBJ1-2 | TRBV29-1 | CSVEEPVNYGYTF | TGCAGCGTTGAAGAACCGGTCAACTATGGCTACACCTTC
TRBD1 | NA | TRBJ1-1 | TRBV5-1 | CASSPRTGVTEAFF | TGCGCCAGCAGCCCTCGGACAGGGGTAACTGAAGCTTTCTTT
NA | NA | TRBJ1-2 | TRBV3-1/TRBV3-2 | CASSQDGGNYGYTF | TGTGCCAGCAGCCAAGATGGGGGGAACTATGGCTACACCTTC
TRBD2 | NA | TRBJ2-5 | TRBV2 | CASRPNGLAEETQYF | TGTGCCAGCAGACCCAATGGACTAGCTGAGGAGACCCAGTACTTC
TRBD1 | few | TRBJ1-5 | TRBV19 | CASTPLRQGDLRNQPQHF | TGTGCCAGTACCCCCCTTCGCCAGGGGGATTTAAGGAATCAGCCCCAGCATTTT
TRBD1 | NA | TRBJ1-3 | TRBV7-2 | CASSRDRAGNTIYF | TGTGCCAGCTCTAGGGACAGGGCTGGAAACACCATATATTTT
NA | once | TRBJ2-2 | TRBV5-4 | CASSRTGSAGELFF | TGTGCCAGCAGCCGGACTGGTTCCGCCGGGGAGCTGTTTTTT
NA | NA | TRBJ2-1 | TRBV5-1 | CASSLSGTASYNEQFF | TGCGCCAGCAGCTTGTCGGGGACTGCCTCCTACAATGAGCAGTTCTTC
TRBD1 | NA | TRBJ1-6 | TRBV2 | CASSEIVQGAKNSPLHF | TGTGCCAGCAGTGAAATCGTCCAGGGGGCGAAGAATTCACCCCTCCACTTT
NA | NA | TRBJ2-2 | TRBV10-1 | CASSDGGADGELFF | TGCGCCAGCAGTGATGGAGGGGCGGACGGGGAGCTGTTTTTT
NA | once | TRBJ2-4 | TRBV5-4 | CASSLEADLAKNIQYF | TGTGCCAGCAGCTTGGAAGCGGACCTAGCCAAAAACATTCAGTACTTC
NA | few | TRBJ1-1 | TRBV5-1 | CASSSDSMNTEAFF | TGCGCCAGCAGCTCCGACAGTATGAACACTGAAGCTTTCTTT
TRBD1 | NA | TRBJ1-1 | TRBV30 | CAWDRGQNTEAFF | TGTGCCTGGGACAGGGGGCAGAACACTGAAGCTTTCTTT
NA | NA | TRBJ1-3 | TRBV5-8 | CASSLLGVPSGNTIYF | TGTGCCAGCAGCTTGCTTGGAGTACCGTCTGGAAACACCATATATTTT
TRBD1 | NA | TRBJ1-2 | TRBV3-1/TRBV3-2 | CASSQDWTGRVYGYTF | TGTGCCAGCAGCCAAGATTGGACAGGACGCGTCTATGGCTACACCTTC
TRBD1 | NA | TRBJ1-5 | TRBV28 | CASSLPGGAAGPQHF | TGTGCCAGCAGTTTGCCAGGGGGCGCCGCGGGGCCCCAGCATTTT
NA | NA | TRBJ2-5 | TRBV11-2 | CASSLSGQEQETQYF | TGTGCCAGCAGCCTAAGCGGGCAGGAGCAAGAGACCCAGTACTTC
TRBD1 | once | TRBJ2-1 | TRBV19 | CASTRTGGSYNEQFF | TGTGCCAGTACCAGGACAGGGGGGTCCTACAATGAGCAGTTCTTC
NA | NA | TRBJ1-1 | TRBV6-6 | CASSFSRTRNTEAFF | TGTGCCAGCAGTTTTTCACGGACAAGGAACACTGAAGCTTTCTTT
NA | NA | TRBJ2-3 | TRBV6-5 | CASHSGGTQYF | TGTGCCAGCCACAGCGGTGGTACGCAGTATTTT
NA | NA | TRBJ2-1 | TRBV20-1 | CSASWGAYNEQFF | TGCAGTGCTAGTTGGGGGGCCTACAATGAGCAGTTCTTC
TRBD2 | few | TRBJ2-5 | TRBV28 | CASSFEAGGTQETQYF | TGTGCCAGCAGTTTCGAGGCGGGAGGGACCCAAGAGACCCAGTACTTC
NA | once | TRBJ2-7 | TRBV19 | CASSIGTAAYEQYF | TGTGCCAGTAGTATCGGGACTGCTGCCTACGAGCAGTACTTC
NA | NA | TRBJ2-3 | TRBV24-1 | CATSRGSTDTQYF | TGTGCCACCAGTCGCGGTAGCACAGATACGCAGTATTTT
NA | NA | TRBJ1-6 | TRBV24-1 | CAAAQSYNSPLHF | TGTGCCGCAGCACAGAGCTATAATTCACCCCTCCACTTT
TRBD1 | NA | TRBJ2-7 | TRBV27 | CASSWAGQGPNEQYF | TGTGCCAGCAGTTGGGCGGGACAGGGCCCCAACGAGCAGTACTTC
TRBD1 | few | TRBJ1-5 | TRBV7-2 | CASSPDREWPQHF | TGTGCCAGCAGCCCCGACAGGGAGTGGCCCCAGCATTTT
NA | NA | TRBJ2-5 | TRBV7-8 | CASSSQETQYF | TGTGCCAGCAGCTCACAAGAGACCCAGTACTTC
NA | NA | TRBJ2-7 | TRBV2 | CASNVGPNLSEQYF | TGTGCCAGCAATGTGGGGCCGAATCTTAGCGAGCAGTACTTC
TRBD1 | NA | TRBJ1-6 | TRBV5-1 | CASSLGTGEGSPLHF | TGCGCCAGCAGCTTGGGGACAGGGGAAGGATCACCCCTCCACTTT
TRBD2 | NA | TRBJ2-1 | TRBV19 | CASSKVELAGVQEQFF | TGTGCCAGTAGTAAGGTTGAACTAGCGGGAGTCCAGGAGCAGTTCTTC
TRBD1 | NA | TRBJ2-3 | TRBV19 | CASSTGQGRTDTQYF | TGTGCCAGTAGTACCGGACAGGGTCGTACAGATACGCAGTATTTT
NA | NA | TRBJ2-2 | TRBV11-2 | CASSLDSLNTGELFF | TGTGCCAGCAGCTTAGACTCCTTGAACACCGGGGAGCTGTTTTTT
TRBD1 | NA | TRBJ2-3 | TRBV2 | CASSGGLGTGSGDTQYF | TGTGCCAGCAGTGGGGGATTAGGGACAGGGTCGGGAGATACGCAGTATTTT
TRBD1 | NA | TRBJ1-2 | TRBV19 | CASSPGGAGYYGYTF | TGTGCCAGTAGCCCAGGGGGCGCGGGTTATTATGGCTACACCTTC
NA | NA | TRBJ2-1 | TRBV5-1 | CASSLETGSYNEQFF | TGCGCCAGCAGCTTGGAGACGGGTTCCTACAATGAGCAGTTCTTC